These T cell receptor beta chains were read from a single sample in a study of vaccination and CD4 T cells after COVID-19. From the PCR reads, TCRdb called clonotypes with MiXCR, one entry per CDR3 protein. The sample includes approximately 14,000 distinct CDR3 sequences, 25% to 35% of them seen just once. These receptors lack a known antigen. The sequenced sample was cultured CD4+ T cells from blood. The receptors originated from a human donor with COVID-19. Each CDR3 is given with its conserved first and last residue. D genes are given only for firm matches. Clone size is stated in some rows and not others, as once, few, many or a class when expanded.

>TRBV20-1|NA|few|TRBJ1-5
CSASSGAGNQPQHF
TGCAGTGCTAGTTCGGGGGCCGGCAATCAGCCCCAGCATTTT
>TRBV20-1|NA|NA|TRBJ1-3
CSARDPRGNTIYF
TGCAGTGCTAGAGATCCGAGAGGAAACACCATATATTTT
>TRBV20-1|NA|few|TRBJ1-1
CSGVRNTEAFF
TGCAGTGGGGTGAGGAACACTGAAGCTTTCTTT
>TRBV20-1|TRBD2|NA|TRBJ2-1
CSASRSSGALEQFF
TGCAGTGCTAGTCGGTCTAGCGGGGCCCTAGAGCAGTTCTTC
>TRBV15|NA|few|TRBJ1-2
CATSGRLVANYGYTF
TGTGCCACCAGCGGACGCCTCGTTGCTAACTATGGCTACACCTTC
>TRBV10-1|TRBD2|few|TRBJ2-4
CASSGLAGGPVKNIQYF
TGCGCCAGCAGTGGACTAGCGGGGGGGCCGGTAAAAAACATTCAGTACTTC
>TRBV6-1|TRBD2|NA|TRBJ2-1
CASSKRTSGGRQDNEQFF
TGTGCCAGCAGTAAAAGGACTAGCGGGGGGCGCCAGGACAATGAGCAGTTCTTC
>TRBV18|NA|few|TRBJ2-2
CASSPAGEVTGELFF
TGTGCCAGCTCACCTGCGGGTGAGGTTACCGGGGAGCTGTTTTTT
>TRBV7-2|TRBD1|NA|TRBJ1-4
CASGKGQTTTNEKLFF
TGTGCCAGCGGAAAGGGACAGACAACAACTAATGAAAAACTGTTTTTT
>TRBV19|NA|NA|TRBJ2-5
CASSRARGLETQYF
TGTGCCAGTTCTCGGGCCCGGGGGCTCGAGACCCAGTACTTC
>TRBV10-3|TRBD1|few|TRBJ1-2
CAISESGTGGLLGYTF
TGTGCCATCAGTGAGTCGGGGACAGGAGGCCTGTTAGGCTACACCTTC
>TRBV5-1|NA|NA|TRBJ1-6
CASSFPEDNSPLHF
TGCGCCAGCAGCTTTCCAGAAGATAATTCACCCCTCCACTTT
>TRBV21-1|NA|NA|TRBJ1-1
CASKQKGTGQIVTNTEAFF
TGTGCCAGCAAGCAAAAGGGGACAGGGCAGATTGTGACGAACACTGAAGCTTTCTTT
>TRBV7-9|NA|NA|TRBJ2-7
CASSPGTGDSEQYF
TGTGCCAGCAGCCCCGGGACGGGGGACTCCGAGCAGTACTTC
>TRBV11-3|NA|medium-sized|TRBJ2-7
CASSRYLTGTPSSYEQYF
TGTGCCAGCAGCCGATATCTAACCGGGACCCCGAGCTCCTACGAGCAGTACTTC
>TRBV11-2|TRBD2|NA|TRBJ2-1
CASSLDPAGGPSQFF
TGTGCCAGCAGCTTAGACCCAGCGGGGGGGCCTTCGCAGTTCTTC
>TRBV6-5|NA|NA|TRBJ2-7
CASSYWGRGVYEQYF
TGTGCCAGCAGTTACTGGGGAAGGGGGGTATACGAGCAGTACTTC
>TRBV19|NA|few|TRBJ1-2
CASSIGGGGTNYGYTF
TGTGCCAGTAGTATAGGGGGCGGGGGGACCAACTATGGCTACACCTTC
>TRBV20-1|TRBD2|NA|TRBJ2-2
CSARGLAGLANTGELFF
TGCAGTGCTAGGGGACTAGCGGGGTTAGCGAACACCGGGGAGCTGTTTTTT
>TRBV10-1|TRBD1|few|TRBJ2-2
CASSQTRGPNTGELFF
TGCGCCAGCAGCCAAACCAGGGGGCCGAACACCGGGGAGCTGTTTTTT
>TRBV14|NA|NA|TRBJ2-5
CASSQGWTQYF
TGTGCCAGCAGCCAGGGATGGACCCAGTACTTC
>TRBV2|TRBD1|NA|TRBJ1-2
CASIWDRGAYTF
TGTGCCAGCATTTGGGACAGGGGTGCCTACACCTTC
>TRBV7-9|TRBD1|NA|TRBJ2-7
CASSLYGTGDSYEQYF
TGTGCCAGCAGCTTGTACGGGACAGGGGATTCCTACGAGCAGTACTTC
>TRBV5-1|NA|NA|TRBJ2-2
CASSLETGYTGELFF
TGCGCCAGCAGCTTGGAGACAGGTTACACCGGGGAGCTGTTTTTT
>TRBV29-1|NA|NA|TRBJ1-5
CSVDGGLNQPQHF
TGCAGCGTTGACGGGGGGCTTAATCAGCCCCAGCATTTT
>TRBV21-1|NA|NA|TRBJ1-3
CASSKPAQGQGFSGNTIYF
TGTGCCAGCAGCAAACCGGCTCAAGGACAGGGCTTCTCTGGAAACACCATATATTTT
>TRBV7-9|TRBD2|NA|TRBJ2-5
CASSYFIPGTSGRRAETQYF
TGTGCCAGCAGCTACTTCATCCCCGGGACTAGCGGTCGTCGGGCGGAGACCCAGTACTTC
>TRBV4-2|TRBD1|NA|TRBJ1-5
CASSGQGGKGNQPQHF
TGTGCCAGCAGCGGACAGGGAGGGAAGGGCAATCAGCCCCAGCATTTT
>TRBV29-1|NA|NA|TRBJ2-2
CSVVGENTGELFF
TGCAGCGTTGTGGGGGAAAACACCGGGGAGCTGTTTTTT
>TRBV2|NA|NA|TRBJ1-4
CASRRDGLNEKLFF
TGTGCCAGCAGGCGGGACGGTCTGAATGAAAAACTGTTTTTT
>TRBV28|NA|NA|TRBJ1-3
CASSLAVLNTIYF
TGTGCCAGCAGTTTGGCCGTTTTAAACACCATATATTTT
>TRBV6-1|NA|few|TRBJ1-5
CASSVTGEGQPQHF
TGTGCCAGCAGTGTGACAGGTGAGGGTCAGCCCCAGCATTTT
>TRBV2|NA|NA|TRBJ2-7
CASSVTREQYF
TGTGCCAGCAGTGTAACACGAGAGCAGTACTTC
>TRBV20-1|TRBD2|NA|TRBJ2-7
CSARDPGSGVSYEQYF
TGCAGTGCTAGAGATCCGGGGAGCGGGGTCTCCTACGAGCAGTACTTC
>TRBV6-1|NA|few|TRBJ2-5
CASHVGQGIQETQYF
TGTGCCAGCCATGTCGGGCAGGGGATCCAAGAGACCCAGTACTTC
>TRBV7-9|NA|NA|TRBJ1-4
CASSLASQGSNEKLFF
TGTGCCAGCAGCTTAGCGTCCCAGGGCTCTAATGAAAAACTGTTTTTT
>TRBV25-1|NA|few|TRBJ1-1
CASSSAGNSGAEAFF
TGTGCCAGCAGTAGCGCCGGGAATTCGGGGGCTGAAGCTTTCTTT
>TRBV5-1|NA|once|TRBJ1-1
CASSLSTQANTEAFF
TGCGCCAGCAGCCTTTCGACGCAAGCGAACACTGAAGCTTTCTTT
>TRBV20-1|TRBD2|few|TRBJ2-3
CSAPNRLAGTTDTQYF
TGCAGTGCACCGAACCGGCTAGCGGGGACCACAGATACGCAGTATTTT
>TRBV28|TRBD1|few|TRBJ2-2
CASSSADRDTGELFF
TGTGCCAGCAGTTCAGCCGACAGGGACACCGGGGAGCTGTTTTTT
>TRBV2|NA|NA|TRBJ1-3
CASRSSQGNTIYF
TGTGCCAGCAGGTCGAGTCAGGGAAACACCATATATTTT
>TRBV7-2|NA|NA|TRBJ2-5
CASSFRSGSRQETQYF
TGTGCCAGCAGCTTTCGTTCGGGCAGCCGACAAGAGACCCAGTACTTC
>TRBV19|NA|once|TRBJ2-3
CASSSTRSSTDTQYF
TGTGCCAGTAGTTCTACTCGATCTAGCACAGATACGCAGTATTTT
>TRBV2|NA|few|TRBJ2-7
CASSNRIPYEQYF
TGTGCCAGCAGTAATAGAATACCCTACGAGCAGTACTTC
>TRBV7-6|NA|NA|TRBJ1-1
CASSLVQGTEAFF
TGTGCTAGCAGCTTAGTGCAGGGTACTGAAGCTTTCTTT
>TRBV20-1|NA|NA|TRBJ1-1
CSARPTWGNTEAFF
TGCAGTGCTAGGCCGACGTGGGGGAACACTGAAGCTTTCTTT
>TRBV6-1|NA|few|TRBJ1-3
CASSTSGNTIYF
TGTGCCAGCAGTACCTCTGGAAACACCATATATTTT
>TRBV20-1|TRBD1|NA|TRBJ1-2
CSAEGQGENGYTF
TGCAGTGCTGAAGGACAGGGGGAAAATGGCTACACCTTC
>TRBV6-2/TRBV6-3|NA|few|TRBJ2-1
CASISDNSYNEQFF
TGTGCCAGCATAAGTGACAACTCCTACAATGAGCAGTTCTTC